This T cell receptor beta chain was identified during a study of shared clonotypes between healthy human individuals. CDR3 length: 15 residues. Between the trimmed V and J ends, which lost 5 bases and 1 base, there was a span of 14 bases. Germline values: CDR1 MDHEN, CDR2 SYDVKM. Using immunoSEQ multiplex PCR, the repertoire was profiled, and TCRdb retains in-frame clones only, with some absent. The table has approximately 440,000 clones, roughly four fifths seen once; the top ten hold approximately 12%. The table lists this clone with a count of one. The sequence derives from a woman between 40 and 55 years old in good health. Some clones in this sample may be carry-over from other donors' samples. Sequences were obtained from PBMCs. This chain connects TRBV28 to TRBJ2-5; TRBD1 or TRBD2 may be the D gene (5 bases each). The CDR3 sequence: CASSPARDVQETQYF. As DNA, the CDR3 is TGTGCCAGCAGTCCCGCCAGGGACGTCCAAGAGACCCAGTACTTC.